The 17 T cell receptor beta chains below were found in one sample sequenced in a study of T-cell reconstitution after alpha-beta-depleted transplantation in children. Preparation of the TCRbeta library used unique molecular identifiers. TCRdb redid the calling of the PCR reads with MiXCR, one entry per CDR3 protein. The sample yields 450,000 to 550,000 distinct CDR3 sequences, more than 9.5% seen once. The sequences come from PBMCs, mostly from graft donor cells, collected 180 days after TCRalphabeta/CD19-depleted stem cell transplant. The receptors originated from a female patient aged 2-10 years who had a stem cell transplant for aplastic anemia, so the T cells may come from the graft donor.

V is TRBV29-1 and J is TRBJ2-1, with 7 bases lining up with TRBD1. CDR1 and CDR2 from the germline V gene are SQVTM and ANQGSEA. The V and J ends lost 2 bases and 6 bases, in that order; junction bases with no gene match: 16. This CDR3 contains 17 residues. Here the CDR3 DNA reads TGCAGCGTTGAATTTCTGAATAGGGGGCGAGGGGGCAATGAGCAGTTCTTC. Amino acids: CSVEFLNRGRGGNEQFF.

This rearrangement joins TRBV5-6 to TRBJ1-2, with TRBD1 as a possible D gene (5 bases). Germline loops: CDR1 SGHDT, CDR2 YYEEEE. The CDR3 is 15 residues long. With 4 bases removed from V and 1 base from J, the gap between germline ends came to 14 bases. DNA for the CDR3: TGTGCCAGCAGCACCGGACGGGGGTTTAACTATGGCTACACCTTC. It is translated as CASSTGRGFNYGYTF.

This clonotype was counted only a few times. This rearrangement joins TRBV7-9 to TRBJ1-5, with D perhaps matching TRBD1 (5 bases). This CDR3 comprises 15 residues. The ends were cut back, 5 bases at V and 0 bases at J, with 11 bases in the middle. Germline lookup yields CDR1 SEHNR and CDR2 FQNEAQ (reference sequence). CDR3 DNA: TGTGCCAGCAGCCTGGACGGGGCTAGCAATCAGCCCCAGCATTTT. Protein: CASSLDGASNQPQHF.

This clonotype was counted between two and nine times. The rearrangement uses TRBV5-1 and TRBJ2-1; no reliable D call. CDR1 and CDR2 (germline): SGHRS, YFSETQ. V lost 2 bases and J 0 bases, leaving 9 bases between the germline ends. CDR3 length: 15 residues. The CDR3 DNA reads as TGCGCCAGCAGCTTTCAAGGAAACTCCTACAATGAGCAGTTCTTC. Encoded protein: CASSFQGNSYNEQFF.

The V gene is TRBV12-3 or TRBV12-4, the J gene TRBJ1-5; no clear D gene. The ends were cut back, 4 bases at V and 4 bases at J, with 11 bases in the middle. CDR3 length: 14 amino acids. Here the CDR3 DNA reads TGTGCCAGCAGTTGGGGAGATGGGAATCAGCCCCAGCATTTT. It encodes CASSWGDGNQPQHF.

This chain connects TRBV28 to TRBJ2-7, with D tentatively TRBD2 (6 bases). The germline CDR1 and CDR2 sequences are MDHEN and SYDVKM. CDR3 length: 13 residues. Trimming took 0 bases from V and 4 from J, leaving 7 bases between them. CDR3 region: CASSLWGRYEQYF. The CDR3 DNA is TGTGCCAGCAGTTTATGGGGGAGGTACGAGCAGTACTTC.

V and J are TRBV28 and TRBJ2-1; D is uncertain. Germline V gives CDR1 MDHEN, CDR2 SYDVKM. The CDR3 length is 13 residues. V dropped 2 bases and J dropped 7 bases, with 9 bases sitting between them. CDR3 nucleotides: TGTGCCAGCAGTTTAAGGCTAGATAATGAGCAGTTCTTC. Translation gives CASSLRLDNEQFF. Drawing the rest from reference TRBV28 and TRBJ2-1, the complete variable domain is DVKVTQSSRYLVKRTGEKVFLECVQDMDHENMFWYRQDPGLGLRLIYFSYDVKMKEKGDIPEGYSVSREKKERFSLILESASTNQTSMYLCASSLRLDNEQFFGPGTRLTVL.

The V call is TRBV10-3, the J call TRBJ2-1; 7 bases agree with TRBD1. The V gene's germline CDR1 is ENHRY and CDR2 SYGVKD. The junction had 6 bases not matched to a gene; V was cut back by 4 bases and J by 9 bases. The CDR3 consists of 13 residues. CDR3 nucleotide sequence: TGTGCCATCAGTGTTGGGACAGACGGTGAGCAGTTCTTC. It yields the protein CAISVGTDGEQFF.

This clonotype occurred many times. This sequence joins TRBV12-3 or TRBV12-4 and TRBJ2-1, with D hard to call. This CDR3 is 15 amino acids long. V was shortened by 1 base and J by 6 bases, with 13 bases between the two germline ends. CDR3 in DNA: TGTGCCAGCAGTTTAGAGGCGGCGTGGGCCAATGAGCAGTTCTTC. Translation: CASSLEAAWANEQFF.

V gene TRBV4-3 combines with J gene TRBJ2-1, with TRBD1 identical over 9 bases. Germline CDR1 reads LGHNA; CDR2 reads YSLEER. The ends lost 0 bases at V and 7 bases at J; junction bases unmatched: 13. This CDR3 is built from 18 residues. CDR3 DNA: TGCGCCAGCAGCCAAGATCCCGGACAGGGGAAAATTGGGAATGAGCAGTTCTTC. It codes for CASSQDPGQGKIGNEQFF.

The V call is TRBV29-1, the J call TRBJ1-2; tentative D call: TRBD1 (5 bases). The CDR3 is 14 amino acids. Germline CDR1 reads SQVTM; CDR2 reads ANQGSEA. V lost 3 bases and J lost 5, with 16 bases in between. CDR3 coding DNA: TGCAGCGTTGACGGGACCGTCTCTATGTATGGCTACACCTTC. This codes for CSVDGTVSMYGYTF.

The chain carries TRBV7-3 and TRBJ2-3, with a tentative D call TRBD2 (6 bases). Germline CDR1 SGHTA, CDR2 FQGTGA. This CDR3 spans 15 amino acids. V dropped 3 bases and J dropped 2 bases, with 12 bases sitting between them. The CDR3 reads CASSFGLGLTDTQYF. CDR3 nucleotide sequence: TGTGCCAGCAGCTTCGGACTGGGACTCACAGATACGCAGTATTTT.

The chain carries TRBV18 and TRBJ1-2; D is unclear. V was shortened by 3 bases and J by 8 bases, with 13 bases between the two germline ends. CDR1 is KGHSH, CDR2 LQKENI, per germline. This CDR3 comprises 13 residues. The CDR3 coding sequence is TGTGCCAGCTCACCGCCGACTCGGCCCGGCTACACCTTC. Residues: CASSPPTRPGYTF.

This clonotype was counted at least ten times. CDR3 bases: TGTGCCAGCAGTTCTGGGGGCCCGAACACCGGGGAGCTGTTTTTT. The encoded protein is CASSSGGPNTGELFF. The rearrangement uses TRBV12-3 or TRBV12-4 and TRBJ2-2; tentatively, D is TRBD1 (6 bases). V lost 4 bases and J 0 bases, leaving 9 bases between the germline ends. The CDR3 is 15 amino acids.

The table lists this clonotype with many counts. This chain joins TRBV5-1 and TRBJ1-5; 7 bases map to TRBD1. Germline assignment: CDR1 SGHRS and CDR2 YFSETQ. With V trimmed by 4 bases and J by 3 bases, 7 bases remained unmatched. CDR3 length: 15 residues. The CDR3 coding sequence is TGCGCCAGCAGCATGACAGGGAGGGTCAATCAGCCCCAGCATTTT. Its protein is CASSMTGRVNQPQHF.

This clonotype was seen at least ten times. The gene calls are TRBV28 and TRBJ1-5, with TRBD1 matching over 10 bases. Germline lookup yields CDR1 MDHEN and CDR2 SYDVKM. The CDR3 has 16 residues. V shed 5 bases and J 4 bases; nucleotides not matched to a gene: 8. CDR3 sequence reads: CASSETGQGRNQPQHF. The DNA of the CDR3 is TGTGCCAGCAGTGAAACGGGACAGGGGCGAAATCAGCCCCAGCATTTT.

Comment on this clonotype: Germline and junction disagree at one end, which may indicate a read error. This chain's CDR3 is CACSQGISGYYNEQFF. Written as DNA, the CDR3 is TGTGCCTGCAGCCAAGGTATTAGCGGTTACTACAATGAGCAGTTCTTC. The chain joins TRBV3-1 to TRBJ2-1; D possibly corresponds to TRBD2 (6 bases). CDR3 length: 16 residues. Germline values: CDR1 LGHDT, CDR2 YNNKEL (reference sequence).